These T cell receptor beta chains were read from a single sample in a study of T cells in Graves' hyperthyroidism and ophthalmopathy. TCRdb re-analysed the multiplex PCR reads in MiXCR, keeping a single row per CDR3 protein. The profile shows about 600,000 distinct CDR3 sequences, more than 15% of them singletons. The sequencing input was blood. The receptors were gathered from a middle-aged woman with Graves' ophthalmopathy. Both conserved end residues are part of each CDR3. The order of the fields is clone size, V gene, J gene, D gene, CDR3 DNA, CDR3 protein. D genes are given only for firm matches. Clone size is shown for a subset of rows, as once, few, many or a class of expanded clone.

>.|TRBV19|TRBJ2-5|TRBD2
TGTGCCAGTAGTACCCTAGCGGGGGGGCCGGTAGAGACCCAGTACTTC
CASSTLAGGPVETQYF
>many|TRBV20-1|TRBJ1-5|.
TGCAGTGCTAGACGGGGGGACCAGCCCCAGCATTTT
CSARRGDQPQHF
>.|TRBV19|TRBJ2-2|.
TGTGCCAGTAGTATAGGTGAAGGGACCGGGGAGCTGTTTTTT
CASSIGEGTGELFF
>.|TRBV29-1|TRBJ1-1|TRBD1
TGCAGCGTTGAGACAGGGGTGGATGAAGCTTTCTTT
CSVETGVDEAFF
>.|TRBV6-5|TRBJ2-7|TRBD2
TGTGCCAGCAGTTTGGGACTAGCGGTACTCCTGAGCTCCTACGAGCAGTACTTC
CASSLGLAVLLSSYEQYF
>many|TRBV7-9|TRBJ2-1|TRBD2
TGTGCCAGCAGCGGGTTAGCGGGAGCCTCCTACAATGAGCAGTTCTTC
CASSGLAGASYNEQFF
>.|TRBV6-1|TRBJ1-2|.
TGTGCCAGCAGTCTTTACGGGGGAGACTATAGGACTGACTATGGCTACACCTTC
CASSLYGGDYRTDYGYTF
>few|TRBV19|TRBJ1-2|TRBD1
TGTGCCAGTAGGAGACAGGGGAGGGACTATGGCTACACCTTC
CASRRQGRDYGYTF
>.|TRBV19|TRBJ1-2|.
TGTGCCAGTACTGACCGATGGCAGAGGGCGGATGGCTACACCTTC
CASTDRWQRADGYTF
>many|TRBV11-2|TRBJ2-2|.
TGTGCCAGCAGTCGGGACCTCACCGGGGAGCTGTTTTTT
CASSRDLTGELFF
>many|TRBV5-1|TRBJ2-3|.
TGCGCCAGTCGACCAGCCTGGGGAATGCCAGATACGCAGTATTTT
CASRPAWGMPDTQYF
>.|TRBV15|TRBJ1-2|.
TGTGCCACCAGCAGAGATTATTTCTCGACAGGCAATGGCTACACCTTC
CATSRDYFSTGNGYTF
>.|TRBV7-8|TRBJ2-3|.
TGTGCCAGCAGCTTAGACTCGGACTACCAGGGACCCGGAAGGGTCACAGATACGCAGTATTTT
CASSLDSDYQGPGRVTDTQYF
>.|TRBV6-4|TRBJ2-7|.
TGTGCCAGCAGAAAAGACCGGAGGCTGCCCTACGAGCAGTACTTC
CASRKDRRLPYEQYF
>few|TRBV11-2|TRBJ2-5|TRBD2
TGTGCCAGCAGCTTGGGGGGGGTTGGGGACCAAGAGACCCAGTACTTC
CASSLGGVGDQETQYF
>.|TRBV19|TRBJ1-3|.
TGTGCCAGTAGATGGGGCGGTAGCTCTGGAAACACCATATATTTT
CASRWGGSSGNTIYF
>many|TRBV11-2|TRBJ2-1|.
TGTGCCAGCAGCTTAGTAAGCAATGAGCAGTTCTTC
CASSLVSNEQFF
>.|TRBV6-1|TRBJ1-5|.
TGTGCCAGCAGTTTTTTGGCTTCCCTCAATCAGCCCCAGCATTTT
CASSFLASLNQPQHF
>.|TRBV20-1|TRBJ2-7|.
TGCAGTGCCATCTGGGCCAAACCCAGCTACGAGCAGTACTTC
CSAIWAKPSYEQYF
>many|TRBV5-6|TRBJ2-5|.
TGTGCCAGCAGCTTGGTTACAGGGCGACAAGAGACCCAGTACTTC
CASSLVTGRQETQYF
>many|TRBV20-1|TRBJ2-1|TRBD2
TGCAGTGCTAGAGGACTAGCGCTTTACAATGAGCAGTTCTTC
CSARGLALYNEQFF
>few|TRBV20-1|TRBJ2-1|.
TGCAGTGCTAGAGGACTAGTGGGCTTTGAGCAGTTCTTC
CSARGLVGFEQFF
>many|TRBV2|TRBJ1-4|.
TGTGCCAGCAGAAGAGGAACAAATGAAAAACTGTTTTTT
CASRRGTNEKLFF
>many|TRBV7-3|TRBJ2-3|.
TGTGCCAGCAGCTCGTCCTCCGGGGGACGTCAGGATACGCAGTATTTT
CASSSSSGGRQDTQYF
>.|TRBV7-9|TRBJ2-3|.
TGTGCCAGCAGCCCGATTTCCTTTAGCACAGATACGCAGTATTTT
CASSPISFSTDTQYF
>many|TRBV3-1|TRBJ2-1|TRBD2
TGTGCCAGCAGCCGGGGACTAGCGATCTACAATGAGCAGTTCTTC
CASSRGLAIYNEQFF
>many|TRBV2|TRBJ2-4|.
TGTGCCAGCAGGCCCTTGGGAGGGGGCGTGCGACTAGCCAAAAACATTCAGTACTTC
CASRPLGGGVRLAKNIQYF